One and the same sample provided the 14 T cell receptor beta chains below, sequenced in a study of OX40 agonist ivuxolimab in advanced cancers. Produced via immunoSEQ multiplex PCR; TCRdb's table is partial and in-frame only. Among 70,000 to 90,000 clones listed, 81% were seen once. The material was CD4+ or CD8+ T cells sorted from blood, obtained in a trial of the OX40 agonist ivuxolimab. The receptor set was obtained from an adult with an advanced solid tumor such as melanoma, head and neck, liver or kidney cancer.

The CDR3 DNA sequence: TGTGCCTCACCGGGACTCTCCTACAATGAGCAGTTCTTC. Its protein is CASPGLSYNEQFF. The chain carries TRBV30 and TRBJ2-1; weak D call: TRBD2 (6 bases). The germline V gene has CDR1 GTSNPN and CDR2 SVGIG (reference sequence). This CDR3 is 13 amino acids long. Between the trimmed V and J ends, which lost 7 bases and 0 bases, there was a span of 10 bases.

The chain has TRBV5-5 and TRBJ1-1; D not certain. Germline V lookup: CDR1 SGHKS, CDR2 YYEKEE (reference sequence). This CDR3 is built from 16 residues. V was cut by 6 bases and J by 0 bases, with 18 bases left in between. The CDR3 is CASTLTVGYMNTEAFF. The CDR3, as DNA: TGTGCCAGCACCCTAACCGTCGGGTATATGAACACTGAAGCTTTCTTT.

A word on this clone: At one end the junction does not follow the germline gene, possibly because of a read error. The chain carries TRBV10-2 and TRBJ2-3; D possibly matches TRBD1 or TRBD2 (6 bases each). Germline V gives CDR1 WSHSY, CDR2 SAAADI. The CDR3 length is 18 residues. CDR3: CASSEEGVLAGSKDTQYF. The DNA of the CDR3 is TGCGCCAGCAGTGAGGAGGGGGTTCTGGCGGGGAGCAAAGATACGCAGTATTTT.

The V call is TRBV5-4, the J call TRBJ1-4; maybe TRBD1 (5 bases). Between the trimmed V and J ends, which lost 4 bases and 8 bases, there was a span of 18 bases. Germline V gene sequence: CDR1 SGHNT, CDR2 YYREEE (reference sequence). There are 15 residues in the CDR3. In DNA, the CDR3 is TGTGCCAGCAGCGGAGCGGACACTGCGGGCGAAAAACTGTTTTTT. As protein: CASSGADTAGEKLFF.

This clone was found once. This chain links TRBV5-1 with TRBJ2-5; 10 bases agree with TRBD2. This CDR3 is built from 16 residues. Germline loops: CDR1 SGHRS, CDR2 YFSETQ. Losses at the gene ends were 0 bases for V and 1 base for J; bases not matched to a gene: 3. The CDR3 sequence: CASSLGLAGLQETQYF. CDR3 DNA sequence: TGCGCCAGCAGCTTGGGACTAGCGGGCCTCCAAGAGACCCAGTACTTC.

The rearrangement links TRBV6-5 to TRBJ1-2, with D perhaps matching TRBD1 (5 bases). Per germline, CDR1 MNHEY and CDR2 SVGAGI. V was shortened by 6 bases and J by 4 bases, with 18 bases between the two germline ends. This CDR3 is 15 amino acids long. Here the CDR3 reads CASSRSPQGIYGYTF. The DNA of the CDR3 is TGTGCCAGCAGCCGGAGTCCGCAGGGTATCTATGGCTACACCTTC.

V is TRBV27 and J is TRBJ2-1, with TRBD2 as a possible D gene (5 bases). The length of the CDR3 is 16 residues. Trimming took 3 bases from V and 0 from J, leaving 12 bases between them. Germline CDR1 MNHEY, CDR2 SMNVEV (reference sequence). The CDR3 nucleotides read TGTGCCAGCAGTTTCTTCACTAGGAGCTCCTACAATGAGCAGTTCTTC. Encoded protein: CASSFFTRSSYNEQFF.

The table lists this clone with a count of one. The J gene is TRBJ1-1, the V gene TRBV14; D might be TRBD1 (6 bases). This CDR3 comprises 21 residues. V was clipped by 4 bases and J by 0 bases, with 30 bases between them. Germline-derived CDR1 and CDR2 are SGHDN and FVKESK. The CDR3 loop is CASSRYSLRRGGIGMNTEAFF. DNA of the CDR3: TGTGCCAGCAGCCGCTACTCCCTGCGTAGGGGGGGGATAGGCATGAACACTGAAGCTTTCTTT.

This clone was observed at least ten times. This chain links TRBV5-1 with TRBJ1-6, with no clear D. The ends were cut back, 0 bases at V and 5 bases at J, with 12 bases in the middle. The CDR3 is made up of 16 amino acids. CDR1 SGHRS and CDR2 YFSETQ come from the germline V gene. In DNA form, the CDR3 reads TGCGCCAGCAGCTTGGAGGCGGTACAAAATAATTCACCCCTCCACTTT. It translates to CASSLEAVQNNSPLHF.

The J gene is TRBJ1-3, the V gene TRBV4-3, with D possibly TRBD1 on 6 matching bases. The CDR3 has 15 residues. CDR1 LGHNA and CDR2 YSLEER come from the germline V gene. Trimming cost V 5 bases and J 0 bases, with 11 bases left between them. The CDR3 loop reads CASSISRGSGNTIYF. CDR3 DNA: TGCGCCAGCAGCATTTCCAGGGGCTCTGGAAACACCATATATTTT.

CDR3 DNA: TGTGCCAGCAGCGTCTACGGGAATGAAAAACTGTTTTTT. It codes for CASSVYGNEKLFF. This chain links TRBV9 with TRBJ1-4; no clear D gene. Germline V gene sequence: CDR1 SGDLS, CDR2 YYNGEE. The length of the CDR3 is 13 residues. V was clipped by 2 bases and J by 5 bases, with 7 bases between them. The whole variable domain, remainder taken from reference TRBV9 and TRBJ1-4, is DSGVTQTPKHLITATGQRVTLRCSPRSGDLSVYWYQQSLDQGLQFLIQYYNGEERAKGNILERFSAQQFPDLHSELNLSSLELGDSALYFCASSVYGNEKLFFGSGTQLSVL.

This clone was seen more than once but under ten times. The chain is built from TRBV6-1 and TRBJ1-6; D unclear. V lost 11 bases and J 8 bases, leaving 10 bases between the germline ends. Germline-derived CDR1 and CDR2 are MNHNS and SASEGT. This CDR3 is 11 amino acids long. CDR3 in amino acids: CAVRGYSPLHF. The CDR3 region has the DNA TGTGCCGTTAGAGGATATTCACCCCTCCACTTT.

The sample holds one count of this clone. DNA for the CDR3: TGTGCCAGCAGCGTAGATCAGATGAACACTGAAGCTTTCTTT. This translates into CASSVDQMNTEAFF. This chain joins TRBV9 and TRBJ1-1; D remains ambiguous. V was cut by 0 bases and J by 0 bases, with 6 bases left in between. CDR3 length: 14 residues. Germline V lookup: CDR1 SGDLS, CDR2 YYNGEE.

The CDR3 is CASTIGTPDAPYEQYF. In DNA form, the CDR3 reads TGTGCCAGCACGATAGGGACGCCGGACGCGCCCTACGAGCAGTACTTC. J is TRBJ2-7 and V is TRBV5-4; D tentatively fits TRBD1 or TRBD2 (5 bases each). The CDR3 is 16 residues long. The germline V gene encodes CDR1 SGHNT and CDR2 YYREEE (reference sequence). V was trimmed by 6 bases and J by 2 bases, leaving 21 bases between them.